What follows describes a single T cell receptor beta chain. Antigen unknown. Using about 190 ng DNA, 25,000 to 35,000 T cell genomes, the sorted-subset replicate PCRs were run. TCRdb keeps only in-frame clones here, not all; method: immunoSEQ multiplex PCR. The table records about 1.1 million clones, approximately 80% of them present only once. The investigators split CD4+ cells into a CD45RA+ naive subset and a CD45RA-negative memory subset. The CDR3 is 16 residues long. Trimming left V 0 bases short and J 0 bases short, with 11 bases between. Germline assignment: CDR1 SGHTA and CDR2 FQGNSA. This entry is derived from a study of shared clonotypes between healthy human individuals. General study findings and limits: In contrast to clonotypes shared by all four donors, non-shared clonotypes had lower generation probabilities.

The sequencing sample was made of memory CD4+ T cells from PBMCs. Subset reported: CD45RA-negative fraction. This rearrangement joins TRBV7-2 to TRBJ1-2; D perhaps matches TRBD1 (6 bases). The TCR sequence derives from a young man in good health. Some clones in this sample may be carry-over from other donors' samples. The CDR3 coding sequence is TGTGCCAGCAGCTTAGCGTGGGGGCGAGCTAACTATGGCTACACCTTC. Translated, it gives CASSLAWGRANYGYTF.